This passage covers 21 T cell receptor beta chains from one sample sequenced in a study of T-cell memory formation after mild COVID-19. From the 5' RACE reads, TCRdb called clonotypes with MiXCR, one entry per CDR3 protein. The table lists roughly 410,000 distinct CDR3 sequences, less than 25% of them singletons. Material: PBMCs or a T cell subset sorted from them (not recorded which). The receptors originated from an adult woman who had mild COVID-19 (a few samples of this study predate the infection). Cell type and time point are not known.

A remark on this clonotype: A junction boundary mismatches the germline segment, possibly from a read error. The CDR3 is CATSGGYNQPQHF. The CDR3 nucleotides are TGCGCCACCAGCGGCGGTTACAATCAGCCCCAGCATTTT. The chain joins TRBV4-1 to TRBJ1-5; D is uncertain. The CDR3 has 13 amino acids. Germline V gene lookup returns CDR1 MGHRA and CDR2 YSYEKL.

The genes are TRBV11-2 and TRBJ2-7; D gene ambiguous. The V gene's germline CDR1 is SGHAT and CDR2 FQNNGV. The CDR3 is 14 amino acids. Trimming stripped 3 bases from V and 2 bases from J, with 11 bases between. For the CDR3, the DNA is TGTGCCAGCAGCTTCCCACCCAGGACCTACGAGCAGTACTTC. Translating gives CASSFPPRTYEQYF. The variable domain in full, completed from reference TRBV11-2 and TRBJ2-7, reads EAGVAQSPRYKIIEKRQSVAFWCNPISGHATLYWYQQILGQGPKLLIQFQNNGVVDDSQLPKDRFSAERLKGVDSTLKIQPAKLEDSAVYLCASSFPPRTYEQYFGPGTRLTVT.

This clonotype was picked up one time. This rearrangement joins TRBV20-1 to TRBJ1-2; 8 bases match TRBD1. Germline lookup yields CDR1 DFQATT and CDR2 SNEGSKA (reference sequence). This CDR3 is built from 11 residues. V was clipped by 7 bases and J by 8 bases; unmatched bases: 6. Written as DNA, the CDR3 is TGCAGTGTTAGGACAGGGTACGGCTACACCTTC. This sequence encodes CSVRTGYGYTF.

In its sample, this clonotype was seen a few times. The J gene is TRBJ1-2, the V gene TRBV12-3 or TRBV12-4; D not resolved. The CDR3 has 14 amino acids. With 1 base removed from V and 5 bases from J, the gap between germline ends came to 11 bases. Written as DNA, the CDR3 is TGTGCCAGCAGTTTAGTGCGGGGTCAGTATGGCTACACCTTC. Translated: CASSLVRGQYGYTF.

CDR3 sequence (DNA): TGTGCCAGCAGTTTACAGGGGACCTCCTTGGGCTACACCTTC. This codes for CASSLQGTSLGYTF. V and J are TRBV12-3 or TRBV12-4 and TRBJ1-2; D may be TRBD1 (6 bases). V lost 2 bases to trimming and J lost 8 bases, with 15 bases between them. This CDR3 comprises 14 residues.

The J gene is TRBJ2-7, the V gene TRBV9, with unresolved D. The CDR3 spans 12 residues. Germline loops: CDR1 SGDLS, CDR2 YYNGEE. V was shortened by 0 bases and J by 5 bases, with 6 bases between the two germline ends. Here the CDR3 reads CASSVAGDEQYF. In nucleotides, the CDR3 is TGTGCCAGCAGCGTAGCTGGGGACGAGCAGTACTTC. The whole variable domain, filled in from reference TRBV9 and TRBJ2-7, reads DSGVTQTPKHLITATGQRVTLRCSPRSGDLSVYWYQQSLDQGLQFLIQYYNGEERAKGNILERFSAQQFPDLHSELNLSSLELGDSALYFCASSVAGDEQYFGPGTRLTVT.

The rearrangement links TRBV4-2 to TRBJ1-2; perhaps TRBD1 as D (6 bases). CDR3 length equals 15 residues. V was clipped by 1 base and J by 2 bases, with 11 bases between them. CDR1 LGHNA and CDR2 YNFKEQ come from the germline V gene. The CDR3 DNA reads as TGTGCCAGCAGCCAAGTTTCGGGACAAAACTATGGCTACACCTTC. Amino acids: CASSQVSGQNYGYTF.

This clonotype was picked up a small number of times. V and J are TRBV20-1 and TRBJ2-3; 8 bases align to TRBD2. CDR3 size: 14 residues. Trimming at V came to 8 bases and at J to 2 bases, leaving 9 bases not matched to a gene. From germline, CDR1 is DFQATT and CDR2 SNEGSKA (reference sequence). The CDR3 DNA is TGCAGTCTTAGCCGGGGGGGATACACAGATACGCAGTATTTT. It encodes CSLSRGGYTDTQYF.

This rearrangement joins TRBV7-2 to TRBJ1-2; D gene unclear. The germline V gene has CDR1 SGHTA and CDR2 FQGNSA. V was cut by 1 base and J by 5 bases, with 11 bases left in between. The CDR3 consists of 14 residues. CDR3 in DNA: TGTGCCAGCAGCTTAGGTGTAGGCGTTTATGGCTACACCTTC. Its translation is CASSLGVGVYGYTF.

This clonotype turned up a few times. This rearrangement joins TRBV7-2 to TRBJ2-3; maybe TRBD1 (6 bases). The CDR3 has 14 residues. Trimming pared 2 bases from V and 5 bases from J, leaving 11 bases between. The germline V gene has CDR1 SGHTA and CDR2 FQGNSA. CDR3 sequence reads: CASSLRTAEDTQYF. The CDR3 coding sequence is TGTGCCAGCAGCTTACGGACAGCGGAAGATACGCAGTATTTT.

The genes are TRBV12-3 or TRBV12-4 and TRBJ1-1; tentatively, D is TRBD1 (6 bases). CDR3 size: 14 residues. Trimming cost V 7 bases and J 9 bases, with 21 bases left between them. The CDR3, as DNA: TGTGCCAGCATCACGCAGGGGCCTCCAGCCCAAGCTTTCTTT. It yields the protein CASITQGPPAQAFF.

This clonotype turned up a few times. This chain links TRBV9 with TRBJ1-1; TRBD1 matches 7 bases. The junction had 7 bases not matched to a gene; V was cut back by 0 bases and J by 5 bases. The germline V gene has CDR1 SGDLS and CDR2 YYNGEE. The CDR3 is made up of 15 amino acids. As DNA, the CDR3 is TGTGCCAGCAGCGTAGTAGGGGGCGCGGGGACTGAAGCTTTCTTT. It codes for CASSVVGGAGTEAFF.

In this sample, this clonotype turned up a few times. V usage is TRBV3-1 and J usage is TRBJ1-1; D is unresolved. Trimming cost V 1 base and J 2 bases, with 8 bases left between them. The V gene's germline CDR1 is LGHDT and CDR2 YNNKEL (reference sequence). The CDR3 runs 14 residues. CDR3 amino acids: CASSQVHSNTEAFF. CDR3 sequence (DNA): TGTGCCAGCAGCCAAGTGCATAGTAACACTGAAGCTTTCTTT.

The V and J genes are TRBV9 and TRBJ2-3; either TRBD1 or TRBD2 may fit D (5 bases each). The V gene's germline CDR1 is SGDLS and CDR2 YYNGEE. The CDR3 runs 12 residues. The V and J ends lost 4 bases and 6 bases respectively, with 9 bases between them. The CDR3 reads CASSTGRDTQYF. The CDR3 DNA sequence: TGTGCCAGCAGCACGGGGCGCGATACGCAGTATTTT.

This clonotype came up a few times. V gene TRBV7-2 combines with J gene TRBJ2-2, with D possibly being TRBD2 (7 bases). Deletions cut 0 bases from V and 7 bases from J, with 12 bases between. The germline CDR1 and CDR2 sequences are SGHTA and FQGNSA. This CDR3 comprises 15 residues. The CDR3: CASSLARGADGELFF. DNA for the CDR3: TGTGCCAGCAGCTTAGCTCGGGGGGCTGACGGGGAGCTGTTTTTT. Drawing the rest from reference TRBV7-2 and TRBJ2-2, the complete variable domain is GAGVSQSPSNKVTEKGKDVELRCDPISGHTALYWYRQSLGQGLEFLIYFQGNSAPDKSGLPSDRFSAERTGGSVSTLTIQRTQQEDSAVYLCASSLARGADGELFFGEGSRLTVL.

In this sample, this clonotype turned up a few times. The chain couples TRBV4-2 to TRBJ1-4; TRBD1 is a possible D gene (5 bases). Germline V gives CDR1 LGHNA, CDR2 YNFKEQ. Trimming removed 1 base from V and 5 bases from J, with 11 bases in between. CDR3 length: 15 residues. The CDR3 nucleotides are TGTGCCAGCAGCCAAGGAGGGACGGCCAATGAAAAACTGTTTTTT. Amino acids: CASSQGGTANEKLFF.

This clonotype was counted many times. The CDR3 coding sequence is TGCGCCAGCAGCCAAGCCTGGACCTTCACAGATACGCAGTATTTT. Translation gives CASSQAWTFTDTQYF. The rearrangement uses TRBV4-1 and TRBJ2-3; no clear D. Germline-derived CDR1 and CDR2 are MGHRA and YSYEKL. Trimming took off 1 base at V and 2 bases at J, with 10 bases between the two ends. The CDR3 is 15 residues long.

This clonotype was detected only a few times. The gene calls are TRBV4-2 and TRBJ2-7; TRBD2 might be the D (6 bases). CDR1 and CDR2 from the germline V gene are LGHNA and YNFKEQ. With 0 bases removed from V and 7 bases from J, the gap between germline ends came to 16 bases. This CDR3 contains 15 residues. In nucleotides, the CDR3 is TGTGCCAGCAGCCAAGAGTTCGGGAGCCGCGGGGAGCAGTACTTC. This codes for CASSQEFGSRGEQYF.

The chain couples TRBV25-1 to TRBJ1-2, with 8 nucleotides matching TRBD1. CDR1 and CDR2 from the germline V gene are MGHDK and SYGVNS. Losses at the gene ends were 5 bases for V and 4 bases for J; bases not matched to a gene: 6. CDR3 size: 14 residues. The CDR3 spells CASSLTGASYGYTF. CDR3 DNA sequence: TGTGCCAGCAGTCTGACAGGGGCGAGCTATGGCTACACCTTC.

This clonotype was counted a few times. CDR3 DNA: TGTGCCAGCAGAGGACAGGGGGCTTACACCGGGGAGCTGTTTTTT. Translated, it gives CASRGQGAYTGELFF. This chain connects TRBV12-3 or TRBV12-4 to TRBJ2-2; 11 bases are shared with TRBD1. J was trimmed by 3 bases and V by 6 bases; bases with no gene match: 3. The CDR3 is made up of 15 amino acids.

This clonotype was seen more than once but under ten times. The J gene is TRBJ1-1, the V gene TRBV5-5; 7 positions agree with TRBD1. This CDR3 is 15 amino acids long. Germline V lookup: CDR1 SGHKS, CDR2 YYEKEE (reference sequence). V lost 4 bases, J lost 1 base, and 7 bases stayed unmatched. The CDR3: CASSQWTGPNTEAFF. CDR3 DNA: TGTGCCAGCAGCCAATGGACAGGCCCGAACACTGAAGCTTTCTTT.